This entry concerns a single T cell receptor beta chain. Its antigen is undetermined. TCRdb keeps only in-frame clones here, not all; method: immunoSEQ multiplex PCR. The data contain some 2,000,000 clones, roughly 95% of them singletons. The entry originates in a study of shared clonotypes between healthy human individuals. General study points: What rarefaction showed was incomplete sorted-subset sequencing despite large depth. Roughly 5% was the fraction of naive CD4 clonotypes found shared across a few donors.

The V gene end was trimmed by 6 bases and the J gene end by 2 bases; junction bases not matched to a gene: 9. This CDR3 contains 15 residues. Germline V gene data show CDR1 as MNHEY and CDR2 as SVGAGI. Sequencing used naive CD4+ T cells sorted from blood. Documented subset: CD45RA+ positively selected. V usage is TRBV6-5 and J usage is TRBJ2-7; 8 positions match TRBD2. The TCR was taken from a man aged 18 to 29 in good health. The CDR3: CASRVRGGLTYEQYF. CDR3 nucleotides: TGTGCCAGCAGGGTCCGGGGGGGTTTAACCTACGAGCAGTACTTC.